A single sample is the source of the 14 T cell receptor beta chains below, sequenced in a study of blood T cells in healthy people across ages. It was with a sample-barcoded 5' primer and a J-beta primer mix that a second PCR of roughly 6 to 12 cycles was run. TCRdb recomputed calls from the 5' RACE reads with MiXCR, one row per CDR3 protein. The repertoire consists of around 1,000,000 distinct CDR3 sequences, with around 25% occurring once and the leading ten covering approximately 0.75%. These data also featured in a second study, about T cells of mothers and their children.

Sequencing was performed on blood. The source of these receptors is a girl aged 2-10 years in good health.

This clonotype was picked up many times. This sequence joins TRBV7-9 and TRBJ2-7; 7 bases map to TRBD2. Germline V gene data show CDR1 as SEHNR and CDR2 as FQNEAQ (reference sequence). The CDR3 is 15 residues long. The V and J ends lost 5 bases and 0 bases, in that order; junction bases with no gene match: 7. The CDR3 sequence: CASSPRDYVSYEQYF. The CDR3 DNA is TGTGCCAGCAGCCCACGGGACTACGTCTCCTACGAGCAGTACTTC.

This clonotype was counted between two and nine times. The V gene is TRBV12-3 or TRBV12-4, the J gene TRBJ2-3; tentative D call: TRBD2 (5 bases). V was cut by 5 bases and J by 2 bases, with 20 bases left in between. The CDR3 loop spans 17 amino acids. The CDR3 loop is CASSPDRRTGFTDTQYF. The CDR3 coding sequence is TGTGCCAGCAGTCCCGACCGCAGGACTGGATTCACAGATACGCAGTATTTT.

This chain uses TRBV20-1 with TRBJ1-2; D is perhaps TRBD1 (5 bases). The CDR3 loop spans 14 amino acids. The ends were cut back, 6 bases at V and 4 bases at J, with 18 bases in the middle. Germline CDR1 and CDR2: DFQATT and SNEGSKA (reference sequence). CDR3 sequence: CSAAGTGASYGYTF. For the CDR3, the DNA is TGCAGTGCCGCAGGAACCGGGGCGAGCTATGGCTACACCTTC.

This chain connects TRBV12-3 or TRBV12-4 to TRBJ2-7; D may be TRBD2 (5 bases). The CDR3 is 17 amino acids. Trimming left V 4 bases short and J 0 bases short, with 19 bases between. CDR3 bases: TGTGCCAGCAGTTATGGGGTTCGGACTTCCCTCTCCTACGAGCAGTACTTC. Its translation is CASSYGVRTSLSYEQYF.

The J gene is TRBJ2-1, the V gene TRBV12-3 or TRBV12-4; 10 bases line up with TRBD1. The closer fit of TRBJ2-5 to the DNA end suggests the J call may be wrong. This CDR3 comprises 14 residues. In nucleotides, the CDR3 is TGTGCCAGCAGGGGGACAGGGGAATTAACAGCCCAGTACTTC. Its translation is CASRGTGELTAQYF.

This rearrangement joins TRBV7-3 to TRBJ2-1, with 11 positions matching TRBD2. This CDR3 contains 17 residues. Trimming cost V 5 bases and J 0 bases; bases outside gene matches: 6. The germline CDR1 and CDR2 sequences are SGHTA and FQGTGA. Written as DNA, the CDR3 is TGTGCCAGCAGCATGGGACTAGCGGTAAGCTCCTACAATGAGCAGTTCTTC. It yields the protein CASSMGLAVSSYNEQFF.

This clonotype has more than one count but fewer than ten. The chain recombines TRBV16 with TRBJ2-5; D is undetermined. The J call is doubtful: the DNA matches TRBJ2-7 better. There are 12 residues in the CDR3. Germline V gene data show CDR1 as KGHSY and CDR2 as FQNENV. In DNA, the CDR3 is TGTGCCAGCAGCCAGTTGGAGTACGAGCAGTACTTC. It translates to CASSQLEYEQYF.

The chain joins TRBV9 to TRBJ2-1, with 8 nucleotides matching TRBD1. This CDR3 contains 14 residues. Losses at the gene ends were 4 bases for V and 5 bases for J; bases not matched to a gene: 5. From germline, CDR1 is SGDLS and CDR2 YYNGEE. CDR3 nucleotides: TGTGCCAGCAGCAGGACAGGGTCCCACAATGAGCAGTTCTTC. Protein sequence: CASSRTGSHNEQFF.

This clonotype has a handful of counts. The chain employs TRBV9 and TRBJ2-1; 9 nucleotides match TRBD2. The V gene end was trimmed by 2 bases and the J gene end by 7 bases; junction bases not matched to a gene: 7. This CDR3 has 15 amino acids. CDR1 is SGDLS, CDR2 YYNGEE, per germline. The CDR3 reads CASSVSGTSLNEQFF. The CDR3, as DNA: TGTGCCAGCAGCGTTAGTGGGACTAGCTTGAATGAGCAGTTCTTC.

This clonotype was counted between two and nine times. The J gene is TRBJ1-1, the V gene TRBV27; no firm D call. Between the trimmed V and J ends, which lost 1 base and 6 bases, there was a span of 12 bases. This CDR3 contains 14 residues. Germline-derived CDR1 and CDR2 are MNHEY and SMNVEV (reference sequence). CDR3 nucleotides: TGTGCCAGCAGTTTATTGGCAGATTATTCTGAAGCTTTCTTT. Translated: CASSLLADYSEAFF.

V and J are TRBV6-1 and TRBJ2-1; either TRBD1 or TRBD2 may supply D (5 bases each). Trimming left V 4 bases short and J 4 bases short, with 14 bases between. This CDR3 has 15 amino acids. Germline-derived CDR1 and CDR2 are MNHNS and SASEGT. The chain's CDR3 is CASSVRDDRYNEQFF. The CDR3 DNA is TGTGCCAGCAGTGTCCGGGACGACCGGTACAATGAGCAGTTCTTC.

In its sample, this clonotype was seen a few times. The J gene is TRBJ2-3, the V gene TRBV6-6; D call uncertain. The CDR3 is made up of 13 amino acids. Trimming took 8 bases from V and 2 from J, leaving 11 bases between them. Germline V gives CDR1 MNHNY, CDR2 SVGAGI (reference sequence). The DNA for the CDR3 is TGTGCCAGCCGTAGCAGCAACACAGATACGCAGTATTTT. It is translated as CASRSSNTDTQYF.

The J gene is TRBJ2-3, the V gene TRBV20-1, with 8 bases aligning to TRBD2. The CDR3 is 17 residues long. J gave up 4 bases and V 6 bases, and 18 bases lay outside the gene matches. Germline CDR1 and CDR2: DFQATT and SNEGSKA (reference sequence). As DNA, the CDR3 is TGCAGTGCCCACGGGAGGGGGAGGGGCCAACACGCAGATACGCAGTATTTT. Amino acids: CSAHGRGRGQHADTQYF.

This clonotype has more than one count but fewer than ten. The V gene is TRBV7-9, the J gene TRBJ2-7, with D perhaps TRBD1 or TRBD2 (6 bases each). CDR1 and CDR2 from the germline V gene are SEHNR and FQNEAQ (reference sequence). The CDR3 sequence is 15 residues long. Trimming pared 1 base from V and 1 base from J, leaving 11 bases between. The DNA for the CDR3 is TGTGCCAGCAGCTTAGGGAGGGGGTATTCCTACGAGCAGTACTTC. Protein product: CASSLGRGYSYEQYF.